This T cell receptor beta chain was identified in a study of control samples from healthy donors and cancer patients. Assay used: immunoSEQ multiplex PCR; TCRdb lists only in-frame clones, some missing. This repertoire shows 40,000 to 55,000 clones, approximately 89% found once; its top ten account for approximately 1.4%. Between the trimmed V and J ends, which lost 4 bases and 1 base, there was a span of 3 bases. This CDR3 spans 12 amino acids. Germline lookup yields CDR1 KGHDR and CDR2 SFDVKD. The genes are TRBV24-1 and TRBJ2-5; D not resolved. This sequence was found in a man in his forties or fifties with colorectal cancer. Sequenced input: PBMCs. The CDR3 DNA sequence: TGTGCCACCAGTGACACCCAAGAGACCCAGTACTTC. It is translated as CATSDTQETQYF.